The text below deals with one TCR beta chain. Its specificity is not known. The assay was immunoSEQ multiplex PCR, and TCRdb's table has in-frame clones only and misses some. Counted here are about 82,000 clones, roughly 87% occurring once; the ten biggest clones make up roughly 6.8%. This sample was included in a study of glioma-infiltrating T cells after dendritic cell vaccination. Study as a whole: Autologous tumor lysate-pulsed dendritic cell vaccination was given between 2003 and 2012.

Whole-study findings and limits: Higher pretreatment TIL content predicted longer progression-free time and survival. Higher TCR clonality did not directly relate to longer survival.

The CDR3 is 13 amino acids. V dropped 10 bases and J dropped 4; count of bases not matched to a gene: 5. Per germline, CDR1 LNHDA and CDR2 SQIVND (reference sequence). Regarding time point: after dendritic cell vaccination, including at tumor progression/relapse. Patients had residual fresh-frozen tumor tissue and more than two years of survival data. This TCR was sampled from a human donor with glioblastoma. Sequencing used blood, obtained after dendritic cell vaccination. V is TRBV19 and J is TRBJ1-1, with 11 bases identical to TRBD1. For the CDR3, the DNA is TGTGCCACCACCGGGACAGGGGGCACTGAAGCTTTCTTT. Translated, it gives CATTGTGGTEAFF.